This T cell receptor (beta chain) was recorded in a study of cytomegalovirus exposure and HLA in healthy donors. The CDR3 spans 15 residues. Germline V CDR1 and CDR2: SGHRS, YFSETQ. Trimming removed 3 bases at V and 0 bases at J, with 11 bases between. Use of 60 Vbeta and 13 Jbeta primers characterized the PCR. Repertoires were generated with immunoSEQ multiplex PCR, while TCRdb's copy carries only in-frame clones and drops some. Of around 130,000 clones in the sample, about 80% were seen once. The V gene is TRBV5-1, the J gene TRBJ2-3; possible D gene TRBD2, 5 bases. This receptor was taken from a man between 35 and 55 years old in good health and CMV-seronegative. Input material: PBMCs. This CDR3 is CASSSAPGSTDTQYF. CDR3 nucleotide sequence: TGCGCCAGCAGCTCCGCCCCGGGGAGCACAGATACGCAGTATTTT.